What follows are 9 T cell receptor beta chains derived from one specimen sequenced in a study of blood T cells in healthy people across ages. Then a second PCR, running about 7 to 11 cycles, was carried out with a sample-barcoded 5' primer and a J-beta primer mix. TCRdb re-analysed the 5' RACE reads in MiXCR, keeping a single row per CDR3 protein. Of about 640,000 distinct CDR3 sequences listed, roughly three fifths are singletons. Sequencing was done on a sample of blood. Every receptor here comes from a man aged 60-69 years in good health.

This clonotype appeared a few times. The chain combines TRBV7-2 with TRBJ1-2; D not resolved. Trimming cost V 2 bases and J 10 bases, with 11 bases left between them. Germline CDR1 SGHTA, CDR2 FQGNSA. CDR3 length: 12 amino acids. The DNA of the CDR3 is TGTGCCAGCAGCTTACAACATCACCTCTACACCTTC. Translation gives CASSLQHHLYTF.

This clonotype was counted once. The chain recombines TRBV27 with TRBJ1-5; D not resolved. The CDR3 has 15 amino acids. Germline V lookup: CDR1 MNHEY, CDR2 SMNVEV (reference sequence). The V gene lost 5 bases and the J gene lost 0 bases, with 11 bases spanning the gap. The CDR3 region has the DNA TGTGCCAGCAGTCGGAGCGTTTATAGCAATCAGCCCCAGCATTTT. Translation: CASSRSVYSNQPQHF.

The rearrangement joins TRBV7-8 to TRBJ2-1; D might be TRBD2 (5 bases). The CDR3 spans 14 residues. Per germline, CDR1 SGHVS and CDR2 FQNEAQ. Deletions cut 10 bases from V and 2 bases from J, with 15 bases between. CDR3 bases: TGTGCCACCACGAACGGGAACGCCTACAATGAGCAGTTCTTC. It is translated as CATTNGNAYNEQFF.

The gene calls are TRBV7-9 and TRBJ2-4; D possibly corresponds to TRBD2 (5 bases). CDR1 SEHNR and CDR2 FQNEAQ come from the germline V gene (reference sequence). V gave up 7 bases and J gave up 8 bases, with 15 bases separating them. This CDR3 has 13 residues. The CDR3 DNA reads TGTGCCAGCACCACTAGTGGGGAGTACATTCAGTACTTC. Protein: CASTTSGEYIQYF.

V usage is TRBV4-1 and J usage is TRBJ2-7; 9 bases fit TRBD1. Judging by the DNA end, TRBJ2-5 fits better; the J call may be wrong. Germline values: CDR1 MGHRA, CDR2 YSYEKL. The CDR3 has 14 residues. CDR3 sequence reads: CASSLQGAGKTQYF. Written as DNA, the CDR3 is TGCGCCAGCAGCCTACAGGGGGCAGGGAAGACCCAGTACTTC.

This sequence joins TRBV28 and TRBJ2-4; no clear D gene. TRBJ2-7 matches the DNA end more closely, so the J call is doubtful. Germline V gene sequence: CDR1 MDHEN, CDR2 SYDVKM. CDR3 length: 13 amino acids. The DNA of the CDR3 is TGTGCCAGCAGTTTATCGGGCGAATACGAGCAGTACTTC. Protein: CASSLSGEYEQYF.

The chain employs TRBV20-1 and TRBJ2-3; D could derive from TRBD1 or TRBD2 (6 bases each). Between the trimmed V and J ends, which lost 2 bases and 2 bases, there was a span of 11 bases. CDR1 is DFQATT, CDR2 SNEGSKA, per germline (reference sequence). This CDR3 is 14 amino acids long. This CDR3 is CSARRRDTTDTQYF. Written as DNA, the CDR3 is TGCAGTGCTAGAAGGCGGGACACCACAGATACGCAGTATTTT.

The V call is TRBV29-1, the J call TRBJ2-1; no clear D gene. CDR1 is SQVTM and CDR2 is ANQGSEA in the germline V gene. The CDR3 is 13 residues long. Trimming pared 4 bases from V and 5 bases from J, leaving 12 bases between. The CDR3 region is CSVVKSINNEQFF. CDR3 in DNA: TGCAGCGTTGTGAAGTCCATCAACAATGAGCAGTTCTTC.

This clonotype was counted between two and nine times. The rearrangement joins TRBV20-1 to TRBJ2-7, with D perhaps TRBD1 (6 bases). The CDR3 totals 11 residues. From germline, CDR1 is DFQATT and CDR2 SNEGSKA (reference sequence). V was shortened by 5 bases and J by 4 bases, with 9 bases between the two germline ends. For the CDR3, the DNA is TGCAGTGCTTCCGACAGGTACGAGCAGTACTTC. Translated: CSASDRYEQYF.